Ten or more counts support the clone carrying this T cell receptor (beta chain). The antigen remains undetermined. These data belong to a study of neurological immune-mediated disorders. Points from the study as a whole: No sharing of CDR3 amino acid sequences was observed among expanded clones across subjects, suggesting private repertoires in all groups.

The team produced cDNA through 5'RACE using 10-nucleotide random UMIs. TCRdb independently ran MiXCR on the 5' RACE reads; one entry per CDR3 protein. Found here are roughly 80,000 distinct CDR3 sequences, more than 15% of them singletons; the top ten hold less than 20%. Germline assignment: CDR1 DFQATT and CDR2 SNEGSKA (reference sequence). The CDR3 is made up of 15 amino acids. Trimming stripped 0 bases from V and 0 bases from J, with 6 bases between. The rearrangement joins TRBV20-1 to TRBJ2-6; D remains ambiguous. The sequenced material came from PBMCs. This sequence was found in a woman in her forties in good health. The CDR3 loop reads CSAREISSGANVLTF. As DNA, the CDR3 is TGCAGTGCTAGAGAAATCAGCTCTGGGGCCAACGTCCTGACTTTC.